This record covers a single T cell receptor beta chain. Which antigen it targets is not known. Base qualities are not at hand, and no much larger clone is one base apart. The data stem from a study of T cell responses to AZD1222 COVID-19 vaccine (dated by TCRdb to about 2021). In terms of the full investigation: A total of under 250 trial participants underwent TCR sequencing, of whom approximately 200 had received two doses of AZD1222 and some 26 had received two doses of the MenACWY control vaccine. Enrollment into the trials was organized by age into subgroups of 18-55, 56-69 and 70-plus years, and those subgroups contained roughly 150, 30 and 60 TCR-sequenced participants, respectively. Beyond this particular receptor, the publication reports: The vaccine-associated CD4 TCRs covered the entire spike protein, and the dominant responses fell in regions 160-218 and 743-854. Reportedly, almost half of the unique spike-specific TCRs recognized epitopes lying outside the regions that are mutated in the B.1.351 and B.1.1.7 variants. Only five or six AZD1222 recipients were SARS-CoV-2 seropositive at baseline, limiting conclusions about previously exposed vaccinees. No day 14 peak-response samples were available, so repertoires were characterized only after the peak T cell response. Spike-specific TCR breadth and depth rose significantly after two AZD1222 doses compared with day 0 and with MenACWY recipients. The 56-69-year group was small, and its depth increase did not reach significance, likely because of low power. Participants were mostly white British and included more females than males, and it was suggested by the authors that clonal diversity may have been underestimated.

The CDR3 regions of human TCRbeta chains were analyzed by immunosequencing. Regarding the original processing steps: Repertoire TCRs were checked for matches against a reference library of SARS-CoV-2-specific TCRs that had been generated using the MIRA antigen-specificity platform. Breadth was defined as the fraction of unique TCRs that were SARS-CoV-2-associated, and depth was defined as the fraction of total T cells that were SARS-CoV-2-associated. Using the MIRA data, every spike-specific TCR was mapped to the spike region that the TCR reacted to and assigned to either a CD4 or a CD8 class. Log10-transformed breadth and depth values were compared by one-way ANOVA with Sidak's multiple comparisons tests. Entries here come from immuneACCESS through TCRdb and include only in-frame sequences with V and J called. Some clones fail to appear in such tables; in the studies checked, an unresolved V gene covers under half of the shortfall, and the cause of the remainder is unknown. V, J and clone size were drawn from that table, and D and trimming were deduced from the DNA. In all, the sample holds around 140,000 clones, and 91% of those were seen once. The ten largest make up under 2% of the sample.

Interpreted using the paper, the time point label stands for: about 28 days (+/-7) after the second vaccine dose. AZD1222 recipients given second doses at about 4 weeks or at about 12 weeks were pooled, since spike-specific TCR depth and breadth were not found to differ between the two schedules. Vaccinee samples came from UK trials COV001 and COV002, including a single-blind randomized controlled phase 2/3 trial of AZD1222 (ChAdOx1 nCoV-19) in healthy adults. For TCRbeta chain sequencing, PBMC samples from trial participants were taken at day 0 and at day 28 after the second dose. V drops 4 bases and J drops 5 bases, leaving 14 bases in between. The CDR3 covers 14 residues, taking in both the cysteine and the phenylalanine. Just CDR3 DNA is preserved here, 42 bases in frame from base 1. According to the germline V gene (reference sequence), CDR1 reads PRHDT and CDR2 reads FYEKMQ.

This TCR derives from an adult who received the AZD1222 COVID-19 vaccine. The sample in question was peripheral blood, obtained 28 days after the second AZD1222 dose. The chain uses TRBV13 and TRBJ1-1; the D gene cannot be named for sure. The encoded CDR3 is CASSSDAVGTEAFF. The DNA is as follows: TGTGCCAGCAGCTCCGACGCCGTGGGGACTGAAGCTTTCTTT.